These 5 T cell receptor beta chains share one sample of origin, sequenced in a study of blood T cell repertoires in COVID-19. Here immunoSEQ multiplex PCR was the method, and the copy in TCRdb shows in-frame clones only, minus some. The sample lists hundreds of thousands of clones, 85% to 90% occurring once. The sequencing input was peripheral blood. These receptors came from a man between 18 and 29 years old with COVID-19, enrolled during active disease.

V and J are TRBV11-1 and TRBJ2-1; D unresolved. Trimming cost V 2 bases and J 10 bases, with 12 bases left between them. Germline V gene sequence: CDR1 SGHAT, CDR2 FQDESV (reference sequence). This CDR3 comprises 13 residues. CDR3 sequence (DNA): TGTGCCAGCAGCTTACCAACCGAGGAGGAGCAGTTCTTC. Its translation is CASSLPTEEEQFF.

The chain couples TRBV9 to TRBJ2-3, with D perhaps TRBD1 (5 bases). The V end was cut by 5 bases, the J end by 2 bases, with 15 bases between. Germline assignment: CDR1 SGDLS and CDR2 YYNGEE. This CDR3 comprises 15 residues. The CDR3 region is CASRPQDQITDTQYF. For the CDR3, the DNA is TGTGCCAGCAGACCACAGGACCAGATCACAGATACGCAGTATTTT.

The J gene is TRBJ2-7, the V gene TRBV27, with D perhaps matching TRBD2 (6 bases). Germline assignment: CDR1 MNHEY and CDR2 SMNVEV (reference sequence). Trimming pared 5 bases from V and 6 bases from J, leaving 23 bases between. CDR3 length: 16 residues. The CDR3 loop is CASSVDSGSGSIEQYF. As DNA, the CDR3 is TGTGCCAGCAGTGTAGACTCCGGGTCCGGGAGTATCGAGCAGTACTTC.

This sequence joins TRBV5-6 and TRBJ2-7, with 13 positions matching TRBD2. The CDR3 is 17 residues long. V gave up 0 bases and J gave up 2 bases; unmatched junction bases: 5. Germline lookup yields CDR1 SGHDT and CDR2 YYEEEE. The chain's CDR3 is CASSLAGTSGRAYEQYF. The DNA for the CDR3 is TGTGCCAGCAGCTTGGCGGGTACTAGCGGGAGGGCCTACGAGCAGTACTTC. Filled out from reference TRBV5-6 and TRBJ2-7, the complete variable domain reads DAGVTQSPTHLIKTRGQQVTLRCSPKSGHDTVSWYQQALGQGPQFIFQYYEEEERQRGNFPDRFSGHQFPNYSSELNVNALLLGDSALYLCASSLAGTSGRAYEQYFGPGTRLTVT.

In DNA, the CDR3 is TGTGCCTGGAGTGTACGGGGAATTACGAGCTCCTACAATGAGCAGTTCTTC. It translates to CAWSVRGITSSYNEQFF. V is TRBV30 and J is TRBJ2-1; possible D gene TRBD2, 5 bases. Germline V gives CDR1 GTSNPN, CDR2 SVGIG (reference sequence). Deletions cut 0 bases from V and 0 bases from J, with 15 bases between. This CDR3 has 17 amino acids.